The clone carrying this T cell receptor beta chain was recorded a few times. The antigen is undetermined. The DNA ends 3 residues before the CDR3 does, and the rest of the CDR3 is filled in from the germline J gene. TCRdb's copy holds only in-frame clones and misses some; the assay was immunoSEQ multiplex PCR. Altogether about 6,600 clones were found in the sample, and no singletons occur. This entry belongs to a study of T cell clonality in common variable immunodeficiency. Overall study findings and caveats: In common variable immunodeficiency, TCR beta chains reportedly carried fewer deletions and N-nucleotide insertions.

This CDR3 comprises 13 residues. In germline, CDR1 is LNHDA, CDR2 SQIVND (reference sequence). Trimming took 8 bases from V and 7 from J, leaving 12 bases between them. Material for sequencing was peripheral blood mononuclear cells. The clonotype originates from a human donor with common variable immunodeficiency. This sequence joins TRBV19 and TRBJ1-6; perhaps TRBD1 as D (5 bases). The DNA read from the CDR3 is TGTGCCAGTTGCGGACGGACAAATTCACCC. Protein sequence: CASCGRTNSP. The whole CDR3 sequence reads CASCGRTNSPLHF.